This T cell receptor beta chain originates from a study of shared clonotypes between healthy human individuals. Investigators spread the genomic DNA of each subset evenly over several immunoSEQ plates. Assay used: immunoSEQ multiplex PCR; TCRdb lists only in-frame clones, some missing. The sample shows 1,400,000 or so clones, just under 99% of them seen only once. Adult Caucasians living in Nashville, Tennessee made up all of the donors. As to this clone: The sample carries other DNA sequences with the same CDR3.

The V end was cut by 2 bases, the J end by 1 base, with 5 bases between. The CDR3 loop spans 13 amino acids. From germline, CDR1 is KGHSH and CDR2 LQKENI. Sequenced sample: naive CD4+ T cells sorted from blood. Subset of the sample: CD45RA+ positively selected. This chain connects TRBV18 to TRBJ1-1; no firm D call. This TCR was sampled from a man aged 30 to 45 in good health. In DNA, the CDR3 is TGTGCCAGCTCACCAAGTGGGAACACTGAAGCTTTCTTT. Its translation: CASSPSGNTEAFF.